This TCR beta chain is from a study of T cell responses to AZD1222 COVID-19 vaccine (dated by TCRdb to about 2021). The study in broad terms: AZD1222 recipients given second doses at about 4 weeks or at about 12 weeks were pooled, since spike-specific TCR depth and breadth were not found to differ between the two schedules. Enrollment into the trials was organized by age into subgroups of 18-55, 56-69 and 70-plus years, and those subgroups contained 148, 28 and 57 TCR-sequenced participants, respectively. A total of 240 or so trial participants underwent TCR sequencing, of whom about 210 had received two doses of AZD1222 and roughly 26 had received two doses of the MenACWY control vaccine.

The CDR3 regions of human TCRbeta chains were subjected to immunosequencing. The source study handled its data this way. TCRs in the repertoires were compared against a reference library of SARS-CoV-2-specific TCRs that had been generated with the MIRA antigen-specificity platform. Breadth was defined as the fraction of unique TCRs that were SARS-CoV-2-associated, and depth was defined as the fraction of total T cells that were SARS-CoV-2-associated. Using the MIRA data, each spike-specific TCR was assigned both to the spike region to which the TCR was reactive and to a CD4 or CD8 class. Log10-transformed breadth and depth values were compared by one-way ANOVA with Sidak's multiple comparisons tests. TCRdb retrieved this table from immuneACCESS and kept in-frame rearrangements only. Not all clones are present; in checked studies, unresolved V genes account for under half, and no reason is known for the remainder. V and J calls and clone size are as listed in that table; D and trimming were resolved from the DNA. The sample table holds 120,000 or so clones, of which approximately 88% were seen once. The ten largest clones represent around 30% of the sample.

The sample's time point label is to be understood as: baseline before first vaccination. Vaccinee samples were obtained from the UK trials COV001 and COV002, which included a single-blind randomized controlled phase 2/3 trial of AZD1222 (ChAdOx1 nCoV-19) in healthy adults. For TCRbeta chain sequencing, PBMC samples from trial participants were taken at day 0 and at day 28 after the second dose. What the authors observed across the whole study: Because no day 14 peak-response samples were available, repertoires were characterized only after the peak T cell response. Conclusions about previously exposed vaccinees were limited because only six AZD1222 recipients were SARS-CoV-2 seropositive at baseline. The whole spike protein was spanned by vaccine-associated CD4 TCRs, and dominant responses were seen in regions 160-218 and 743-854. Nearly half of unique spike-specific TCRs reportedly recognized epitopes outside regions mutated in the B.1.351 and B.1.1.7 variants. Participants were mostly white British and included more females than males, and it was suggested by the authors that clonal diversity may have been underestimated. The 56-69-year group was small, and its depth increase did not reach significance, likely because of low power. Spike-specific TCR breadth and depth rose significantly after two AZD1222 doses compared with day 0 and with MenACWY recipients.

On this clone itself: Its recognized antigen is unknown. Base qualities are not provided; no much larger clone lies one nucleotide away.

Counted from cysteine to phenylalanine, this CDR3 has 13 amino acids. Only the CDR3 part of the read is kept: 39 bases, read in frame from the first base. For this chain, trimming is 5 bases at the V end and 5 bases at the J end, and the number of junction bases without a gene match is 4. This clonotype was sampled from an adult in good health. This receptor chain uses TRBV12-3 or TRBV12-4 and TRBJ2-5, and 8 junctional nucleotides match TRBD1. The source material was peripheral blood, sampled on day 0 of AZD1222 vaccination. The CDR3 protein is CASSVRGQETQYF. The bases read TGTGCCAGCAGTGTCAGGGGGCAGGAGACCCAGTACTTC.